The clone carrying this T cell receptor (beta chain) was counted only a few times. As yet, its antigen is unknown. This CDR3 is built from 15 residues. The germline V gene has CDR1 MNHEY and CDR2 SMNVEV (reference sequence). Trimming cost V 2 bases and J 7 bases, with 12 bases left between them. Tregs were sorted as CD4+CD25+CD127-/low cells. Study conclusions and caveats: Tumor Treg TCRs overlapped most with tumor naive CD4+ cells. Larger-cohort validation covered only one TCR beta V-J rearrangement.

Semi-nested PCR with Nested Universal Primer A followed constant-region reverse priming of full-length variable regions. TCRdb recomputed calls from the 5' RACE reads with MiXCR, one row per CDR3 protein. The sample lists 52,000 or so distinct CDR3 sequences; less than 25% were seen once. The rearrangement joins TRBV27 to TRBJ1-6; D gene ambiguous. This clonotype was sampled from a female donor with breast cancer. The sample comprised tumor-infiltrating Tregs sorted from the breast tumor. For the CDR3, the DNA is TGTGCCAGCAGTTTACGCGCAGGCATGAATTCACCCCTCCACTTT. Protein product: CASSLRAGMNSPLHF.